The table lists the clone carrying this TCR beta chain with many counts. Antigen: not known. This record belongs to a study of neurological immune-mediated disorders. Study-level results: One related-CDR3 cluster, which may be a signature, held the repertoires of 18 of 34 multiple sclerosis patients after phylogenetic grouping.

Stored at -80 C, 2 million PBMCs were the source of the unsorted libraries. Germline-derived CDR1 and CDR2 are SNHLY and FYNNEI. This CDR3 is 15 amino acids long. V was clipped by 8 bases and J by 4 bases, with 15 bases between them. 5'RACE generated cDNA with 10-nucleotide random UMIs. In every sequencing run, more than 170 million TCR-beta sequences were generated from 15-18 subjects. TCRdb processed the 5' RACE reads anew with MiXCR; each CDR3 protein has one entry. Here the sample spans 70,000 or so distinct CDR3 sequences, 3.2% being singletons. This rearrangement joins TRBV2 to TRBJ2-6, with D perhaps matching TRBD1 (6 bases). Sequencing used PBMCs. The clonotype comes from a woman in her forties or fifties with multiple sclerosis. CDR3 sequence: CASGASGVGANVLTF. CDR3 sequence (DNA): TGTGCCAGCGGGGCGTCAGGGGTCGGGGCCAACGTCCTGACTTTC.